Below are 11 T cell receptor beta chains sequenced from a single sample in a study of CXCR3-negative and CXCR3-positive naive CD8 T cells. Preparation of TRB cDNA libraries relied on 5' RACE carrying UMI labels. TCRdb reprocessed the 5' RACE reads and reports one entry per CDR3 protein, with no DNA. The sample totals about 56,000 distinct CDR3 sequences. Material: memory CD8+ T cells from blood. The receptor source for this set is a human donor in good health. Some clones in this sample may be carry-over from other donors' samples.

This chain connects TRBV28 to TRBJ2-7; TCRdb's D call of TRBD1 is untestable without DNA. From germline, CDR1 is MDHEN and CDR2 SYDVKM. This CDR3 contains 13 residues. CDR3 sequence: CASSLGTNYEQYF.

This chain's CDR3 is CASSPRLDLTGELFF. J is TRBJ2-2 and V is TRBV7-9. The V gene's germline CDR1 is SEHNR and CDR2 FQNEAQ (reference sequence). The CDR3 sequence is 15 residues long.

The chain recombines TRBV12-3 or TRBV12-4 with TRBJ2-3; the TRBD2 assignment by TCRdb is unverifiable without DNA. The length of the CDR3 is 17 residues. This chain's CDR3 is CASSLGEGGGPSDTQYF.

The chain carries TRBV4-1 and TRBJ2-7; without DNA, the TCRdb call of TRBD1 cannot be checked. The length of the CDR3 is 14 residues. Germline assignment: CDR1 MGHRA and CDR2 YSYEKL. This CDR3 is CASSPGQRHYGQYF.

The chain uses TRBV4-1 and TRBJ2-7; TCRdb designates TRBD2, a call that cannot be tested without DNA. The CDR3 is made up of 15 amino acids. The germline gives CDR1 MGHRA, CDR2 YSYEKL. The CDR3 is CASSQEAAGGYEQYF.

The rearrangement uses TRBV28 and TRBJ2-7. Germline loops: CDR1 MDHEN, CDR2 SYDVKM. The CDR3 consists of 15 residues. This CDR3 is CASSFQVDSSYEQYF.

The chain has TRBV15 and TRBJ2-3; TCRdb proposes TRBD2, but this gene call is untestable without DNA. Looked up from germline, CDR1 is LNHNV and CDR2 is YYDKDF (reference sequence). This CDR3 comprises 14 residues. The CDR3 spells CATSKWRGTDTQYF.

This chain joins TRBV7-9 and TRBJ1-4. Germline-derived CDR1 and CDR2 are SEHNR and FQNEAQ (reference sequence). This CDR3 has 15 amino acids. The CDR3 protein is CASSLLLPPNEKLFF.

The rearrangement links TRBV7-9 to TRBJ2-1; TCRdb lists TRBD1, though no DNA is available to test this call. This CDR3 region has 14 residues. The germline V gene has CDR1 SEHNR and CDR2 FQNEAQ (reference sequence). The CDR3 sequence is CASSLPGTYNEQFF.

The gene calls are TRBV6-5 and TRBJ1-5; the D call from TCRdb, TRBD1, cannot be confirmed without DNA. Germline-derived CDR1 and CDR2 are MNHEY and SVGAGI. The CDR3 has 15 amino acids. The CDR3 sequence is CASSYRTGGNQPQHF.

The V call is TRBV7-9, the J call TRBJ1-5; TCRdb selects TRBD1, and the lack of DNA leaves this call unchecked. Germline loops: CDR1 SEHNR, CDR2 FQNEAQ (reference sequence). This CDR3 has 16 residues. CDR3: CASSPPDTGEHQPQHF.